This T cell receptor beta chain was documented in a study of blood T cell repertoires in COVID-19. Study in general: The United States, Italy and Spain were the sources of the acute and convalescent COVID-19 samples. PBMCs, B-cell-depleted T cells, or T cells were the source of the cDNA or gDNA that made up the material.

The CDR3 is 14 residues long. V was shortened by 8 bases and J by 5 bases, with 18 bases between the two germline ends. The V gene's germline CDR1 is MGHDK and CDR2 SYGVNS. This clone is a singleton in its sample. How the authors handled the data: Nucleated cell counts were estimated from reference gene primer amplification. Assay used: immunoSEQ multiplex PCR; TCRdb lists only in-frame clones, some missing. V, J and clone size were drawn from that table, and D and trimming were deduced from the DNA. Of approximately 100,000 clones in the sample, roughly 81% were seen once. The TCR originated in a human donor in a cohort sampled during active COVID-19. The gene calls are TRBV25-1 and TRBJ1-1; a possible D gene is TRBD1 (5 bases). Specimen: peripheral blood. The CDR3 reads CASSFGGGGTEAFF. The CDR3 DNA is TGTGCCAGCTCCTTTGGGGGGGGTGGTACTGAAGCTTTCTTT.